These 9 T cell receptor beta chains came from one sample sequenced in a study of blood T cell repertoires in COVID-19. TCRdb's copy holds only in-frame clones and misses some; the assay was immunoSEQ multiplex PCR. The top ten clones hold 0.75% to 1% of a sample with hundreds of thousands of clones, around 90% of them seen once. The sample taken for sequencing was PBMCs or T cells enriched from blood (not recorded which). The receptors come from a woman younger than 45 who had recovered from COVID-19.

This clone turned up a few times. This chain connects TRBV28 to TRBJ2-7, with TRBD1 matching over 10 bases. The CDR3 totals 14 residues. Germline CDR1 MDHEN, CDR2 SYDVKM. The V segment lost 3 bases and the J segment 4 bases; nucleotides outside the gene matches: 3. The CDR3 spells CASSLTGGAYEQYF. The CDR3 coding sequence is TGTGCCAGCAGTTTGACAGGGGGCGCTTACGAGCAGTACTTC.

Written as DNA, the CDR3 is TGTGCCAGTAGTATTGAAGGGGGCCATATGAACACTGAAGCTTTCTTT. Amino acids: CASSIEGGHMNTEAFF. The rearrangement uses TRBV19 and TRBJ1-1; TRBD1 aligns across 7 bases. This CDR3 region has 16 residues. CDR1 and CDR2 from the germline V gene are LNHDA and SQIVND (reference sequence). The V segment lost 3 bases and the J segment 0 bases; nucleotides outside the gene matches: 7.

The V call is TRBV18, the J call TRBJ2-7; TRBD2 matches at 7 bases. Germline V lookup: CDR1 KGHSH, CDR2 LQKENI. Unmatched junction bases numbered 12, after V lost 2 bases and J lost 5 bases. This CDR3 region has 16 residues. CDR3 in DNA: TGTGCCAGCTCACCAAAAACGGGACGGGAGGCTGACGAGCAGTACTTC. It yields the protein CASSPKTGREADEQYF.

This chain links TRBV9 with TRBJ1-2; tentatively, D is TRBD1 (6 bases). CDR3 length: 16 amino acids. CDR1 is SGDLS, CDR2 YYNGEE, per germline. Between the trimmed V and J ends, which lost 3 bases and 2 bases, there was a span of 17 bases. The CDR3 region is CASSASQLQGNYGYTF. CDR3 DNA: TGTGCCAGCAGCGCGAGCCAATTACAGGGAAACTATGGCTACACCTTC.

The J gene is TRBJ2-7, the V gene TRBV28; perhaps TRBD2 as D (7 bases). The CDR3 spans 14 residues. Germline assignment: CDR1 MDHEN and CDR2 SYDVKM. The V end was cut by 7 bases, the J end by 7 bases, with 20 bases between. CDR3 coding DNA: TGTGCCAGCAAAATGGGGCAGGGGAGGGTAGAGCAGTACTTC. Residues: CASKMGQGRVEQYF.

Here the CDR3 DNA reads TGTGCCTGGAGTGTAGCAGGGCTCGACCTTAACTATGGCTACACCTTC. Its protein is CAWSVAGLDLNYGYTF. The chain recombines TRBV30 with TRBJ1-2, with D tentatively TRBD1 (5 bases). The length of the CDR3 is 16 residues. Germline CDR1 is GTSNPN and CDR2 is SVGIG (reference sequence). The V end was cut by 0 bases, the J end by 1 base, with 15 bases between.

The chain has TRBV2 and TRBJ1-6; TRBD1 is a possible D gene (6 bases). V shed 8 bases and J shed 10 bases, with 18 bases lying between them. CDR1 is SNHLY, CDR2 FYNNEI, per germline. This CDR3 spans 14 amino acids. The CDR3 DNA reads TGTGCCAGCCGGGGGGCAGGATGGTCCTCACCCCTCCACTTT. This gives the protein CASRGAGWSSPLHF.

The chain couples TRBV5-1 to TRBJ2-2, with 8 bases that match TRBD1. J lost 5 bases, V lost 2 bases, and 11 bases had no gene match. The CDR3 length is 17 residues. Per the germline V gene, CDR1 is SGHRS and CDR2 is YFSETQ. CDR3 nucleotide sequence: TGCGCCAGCAGCTTCCGTCCCGGGACAGGTTCGACCGGGGAGCTGTTTTTT. It encodes CASSFRPGTGSTGELFF. Looking up the rest from reference TRBV5-1 and TRBJ2-2 gives the full variable domain: KAGVTQTPRYLIKTRGQQVTLSCSPISGHRSVSWYQQTPGQGLQFLFEYFSETQRNKGNFPGRFSGRQFSNSRSEMNVSTLELGDSALYLCASSFRPGTGSTGELFFGEGSRLTVL.

This sequence joins TRBV7-2 and TRBJ2-7, with D unresolved. This CDR3 is built from 13 residues. Trimming removed 4 bases at V and 6 bases at J, with 13 bases between. Germline V gene sequence: CDR1 SGHTA, CDR2 FQGNSA. The CDR3 region has the DNA TGTGCCAGCAGCTATGTTAGCCCTCTCGAGCAGTACTTC. Translation: CASSYVSPLEQYF.